The 23 T cell receptor beta chains below were found in one sample sequenced in a study of T-cell reconstitution after alpha-beta-depleted transplantation in children. A TCRbeta library incorporating unique molecular identifiers was prepared. One entry per CDR3 protein results from TCRdb running MiXCR on the PCR reads. The sample lists around 300,000 distinct CDR3 sequences, 11% occurring once. Sequences were derived from peripheral blood, sampled 180 days after TCRalphabeta/CD19-depleted stem cell transplant. These receptors originate from a male patient aged 2-10 years who had a stem cell transplant for chronic granulomatous disease, so the T cells may come from the graft donor.

This clonotype has a count of ten or more. V and J are TRBV12-3 or TRBV12-4 and TRBJ2-2; 11 nucleotides match TRBD2. V was clipped by 6 bases and J by 6 bases; unmatched bases: 6. The CDR3 extends over 15 amino acids. As DNA, the CDR3 is TGTGCCAGCAGGCAACTAGCGGGAGTGGCCGGGGAGCTGTTTTTT. Translation: CASRQLAGVAGELFF.

This clonotype has ten or more counts. The V call is TRBV5-1, the J call TRBJ2-3; maybe TRBD2 (6 bases). CDR1 and CDR2 from the germline V gene are SGHRS and YFSETQ. With 3 bases removed from V and 5 bases from J, the gap between germline ends came to 16 bases. The CDR3 consists of 15 residues. CDR3 coding DNA: TGCGCCAGCAGCTCCCCCCTCCCGGGGGTAGATACGCAGTATTTT. This sequence encodes CASSSPLPGVDTQYF.

This clonotype came up many times. The rearrangement links TRBV7-2 to TRBJ2-3; perhaps TRBD2 as D (5 bases). Trimming left V 3 bases short and J 1 base short, with 17 bases between. The V gene's germline CDR1 is SGHTA and CDR2 FQGNSA. The CDR3 length is 17 residues. The CDR3 DNA reads TGTGCCAGCAGCTTCCGTCTAGCCCCCACTCGCACAGATACGCAGTATTTT. It yields the protein CASSFRLAPTRTDTQYF. The full variable domain, completed using reference TRBV7-2 and TRBJ2-3, is GAGVSQSPSNKVTEKGKDVELRCDPISGHTALYWYRQSLGQGLEFLIYFQGNSAPDKSGLPSDRFSAERTGGSVSTLTIQRTQQEDSAVYLCASSFRLAPTRTDTQYFGPGTRLTVL.

This clonotype was recorded at least ten times. Here the CDR3 DNA reads TGTGCCAGCAAAAACAGGGGGCGGGGGTACCAAGAGACCCAGTACTTC. Translating gives CASKNRGRGYQETQYF. The chain joins TRBV28 to TRBJ2-5, with 9 bases fitting TRBD1. Germline-derived CDR1 and CDR2 are MDHEN and SYDVKM. The CDR3 length is 16 residues. V shed 7 bases, J shed 0 bases, and the junction held 9 bases outside the gene matches.

This clonotype was seen repeatedly, ten times or more. This rearrangement joins TRBV5-1 to TRBJ2-5; D remains unclear. The CDR3 is made up of 13 amino acids. V was clipped by 1 base and J by 5 bases, with 9 bases between them. CDR1 is SGHRS, CDR2 YFSETQ, per germline. CDR3 sequence reads: CASSLLFWETQYF. In nucleotides, the CDR3 is TGCGCCAGCAGCTTGCTATTTTGGGAGACCCAGTACTTC.

This clonotype was observed at least ten times. J is TRBJ2-2 and V is TRBV29-1, with 8 bases aligning to TRBD1. There are 15 residues in the CDR3. V shed 2 bases and J 3 bases; nucleotides not matched to a gene: 5. The germline CDR1 and CDR2 sequences are SQVTM and ANQGSEA. The CDR3: CSVEFQGAHTGELFF. The CDR3 region has the DNA TGCAGCGTTGAATTCCAGGGGGCACACACCGGGGAGCTGTTTTTT.

The rearrangement links TRBV19 to TRBJ1-5, with 8 bases that match TRBD1. The CDR3 totals 17 residues. The germline CDR1 and CDR2 sequences are LNHDA and SQIVND (reference sequence). V shed 8 bases and J 0 bases; nucleotides not matched to a gene: 12. This chain's CDR3 is CASRTGTGGYSNQPQHF. CDR3 DNA sequence: TGTGCCAGTCGCACCGGAACAGGGGGATATAGCAATCAGCCCCAGCATTTT.

The rearrangement uses TRBV4-3 and TRBJ2-5; a weak D match, TRBD2 (5 bases). The V gene's germline CDR1 is LGHNA and CDR2 YSLEER. The CDR3 has 14 residues. Trimming cost V 2 bases and J 5 bases, with 12 bases left between them. The CDR3 nucleotides read TGCGCCAGCAGCCAATCAAGCGGCACGGAGACCCAGTACTTC. This sequence encodes CASSQSSGTETQYF.

This clonotype occurred once. Lacking the conserved final phenylalanine or tryptophan, this CDR3 likely reflects a read error. CDR3 coding DNA: TGTGCCAGCAGTATCGAGTGGACCGGGGAGCTGTTTTAT. It is translated as CASSIEWTGELFY. V and J are TRBV25-1 and TRBJ2-2; D is uncertain. This CDR3 is 13 amino acids long. The V end lost 5 bases, the J end lost 5 bases, and 9 bases lay between the germline ends. CDR1 and CDR2 from the germline V gene are MGHDK and SYGVNS.

The J gene is TRBJ2-1, the V gene TRBV5-4; D gene ambiguous. This CDR3 region has 15 residues. Germline V gene lookup returns CDR1 SGHNT and CDR2 YYREEE (reference sequence). Trimming cost V 4 bases and J 0 bases, with 11 bases left between them. CDR3 sequence reads: CASSQSQSSYNEQFF. The CDR3 region has the DNA TGTGCCAGCAGCCAGAGTCAGAGCTCCTACAATGAGCAGTTCTTC. The whole variable domain, remainder taken from reference TRBV5-4 and TRBJ2-1, is ETGVTQSPTHLIKTRGQQVTLRCSSQSGHNTVSWYQQALGQGPQFIFQYYREEENGRGNFPPRFSGLQFPNYSSELNVNALELDDSALYLCASSQSQSSYNEQFFGPGTRLTVL.

This clonotype was detected ten times or more. The chain links TRBV5-1 to TRBJ2-7, with D possibly TRBD1 on 6 matching bases. V was pared by 4 bases and J by 6 bases, with 17 bases between. Per the germline V gene, CDR1 is SGHRS and CDR2 is YFSETQ. This CDR3 has 14 residues. This CDR3 is CASSQNREMGEQYF. CDR3 DNA sequence: TGCGCCAGCAGCCAGAACAGGGAAATGGGCGAGCAGTACTTC.

This clonotype was found once. This chain joins TRBV11-2 and TRBJ2-5; no reliable D call. The CDR3 is made up of 14 amino acids. Germline V gives CDR1 SGHAT, CDR2 FQNNGV. V lost 1 base, J lost 1 base, and 7 bases lay in between. Here the CDR3 reads CASSLGPGQETQYF. CDR3 in DNA: TGTGCCAGCAGCTTAGGTCCAGGCCAAGAGACCCAGTACTTC. The whole variable domain, filled in from reference TRBV11-2 and TRBJ2-5, reads EAGVAQSPRYKIIEKRQSVAFWCNPISGHATLYWYQQILGQGPKLLIQFQNNGVVDDSQLPKDRFSAERLKGVDSTLKIQPAKLEDSAVYLCASSLGPGQETQYFGPGTRLLVL.

This clonotype appeared many times. The chain's CDR3 is CSDSGAEQYF. Here the CDR3 DNA reads TGCAGTGATTCGGGCGCCGAGCAGTACTTC. The rearrangement uses TRBV20-1 and TRBJ2-7; no firm D call. The V gene lost 7 bases and the J gene lost 6 bases, with 10 bases spanning the gap. Germline lookup yields CDR1 DFQATT and CDR2 SNEGSKA (reference sequence). The CDR3 extends over 10 amino acids.

The table lists this clonotype with a few counts. This chain uses TRBV18 with TRBJ2-1; the D gene is possibly TRBD2 (6 bases). There are 17 residues in the CDR3. Germline V gene data show CDR1 as KGHSH and CDR2 as LQKENI. V lost 2 bases, J lost 2 bases, and 16 bases lay in between. CDR3 bases: TGTGCCAGCTCACCAATGACTAGTCAGAGCCCCTACAATGAGCAGTTCTTC. This encodes CASSPMTSQSPYNEQFF.

This clonotype appeared many times. In DNA form, the CDR3 reads TGCGCCAGCACCACCCGGGACAGCCACACAGATACGCAGTATTTT. Protein sequence: CASTTRDSHTDTQYF. This chain uses TRBV5-1 with TRBJ2-3; 7 nucleotides match TRBD1. V lost 6 bases and J lost 2; bases outside the gene matches: 9. The CDR3 spans 15 residues. CDR1 and CDR2 (germline): SGHRS, YFSETQ.

A word on this clonotype: The junction departs from germline at one end; a sequencing error may be responsible. The CDR3 protein is CTSSLEGSTDTQYF. The CDR3 DNA follows: TGTACCAGCAGTTTGGAGGGGTCCACAGATACGCAGTATTTT. This chain connects TRBV12-3 or TRBV12-4 to TRBJ2-3, with D possibly TRBD2 on 6 matching bases. This CDR3 region has 14 residues.

This clonotype was picked up many times. The chain employs TRBV7-8 and TRBJ2-7, with D maybe TRBD2 (5 bases). V lost 2 bases to trimming and J lost 0 bases, with 8 bases between them. There are 14 residues in the CDR3. Germline-derived CDR1 and CDR2 are SGHVS and FQNEAQ. In DNA form, the CDR3 reads TGTGCCAGCAGCTTAAGGGAGAGCTCCTACGAGCAGTACTTC. The encoded protein is CASSLRESSYEQYF.

In this sample, this clonotype turned up many times. The chain recombines TRBV19 with TRBJ2-2, with 7 bases aligning to TRBD2. Germline trimming cut 7 bases from V and 0 bases from J; bases unmatched to any gene: 2. The germline CDR1 and CDR2 sequences are LNHDA and SQIVND (reference sequence). This CDR3 is 14 amino acids long. The CDR3 sequence: CASKSGANTGELFF. The CDR3 DNA sequence: TGTGCCAGTAAAAGCGGGGCGAACACCGGGGAGCTGTTTTTT. The variable domain in full, completed from reference TRBV19 and TRBJ2-2, reads DGGITQSPKYLFRKEGQNVTLSCEQNLNHDAMYWYRQDPGQGLRLIYYSQIVNDFQKGDIAEGYSVSREKKESFPLTVTSAQKNPTAFYLCASKSGANTGELFFGEGSRLTVL.

In the case of this clonotype: One junction end disagrees with the germline gene, perhaps due to a read error. The rearrangement uses TRBV20-1 and TRBJ2-1; TRBD2 matches 8 bases. The CDR3 length is 17 residues. Germline V gene sequence: CDR1 DFQATT, CDR2 SNEGSKA (reference sequence). CDR3 region: CCAGGLVGPFTLDEQFF. As DNA, the CDR3 is TGCTGTGCTGGGGGACTAGTGGGGCCTTTCACACTAGATGAGCAGTTCTTC.

With respect to this clonotype: A single base separates this from a much larger clone, so it may be a read error. The chain couples TRBV20-1 to TRBJ2-4; tentative D call: TRBD2 (6 bases). V was clipped by 2 bases and J by 4 bases, with 24 bases between them. The CDR3 totals 18 residues. Germline CDR1 DFQATT, CDR2 SNEGSKA (reference sequence). DNA for the CDR3: TGCAGTGCTAGAAATTGGATAGCTCCGGGAGACCGAAAAAACATTCAGTACTTC. Translated: CSARNWIAPGDRKNIQYF.

This clonotype was recorded many times. This chain connects TRBV20-1 to TRBJ2-5, with D possibly matching TRBD2 (6 bases). Germline V lookup: CDR1 DFQATT, CDR2 SNEGSKA (reference sequence). The CDR3 runs to 11 residues. V gave up 6 bases and J gave up 4 bases, with 9 bases separating them. The CDR3 loop is CSAEAGETQYF. CDR3 DNA sequence: TGCAGTGCGGAAGCGGGAGAGACCCAGTACTTC.

This clonotype was counted ten times or more. The chain recombines TRBV4-3 with TRBJ2-1, with 8 bases fitting TRBD2. The CDR3 has 15 residues. The germline V gene has CDR1 LGHNA and CDR2 YSLEER. V lost 7 bases and J lost 10; bases outside the gene matches: 15. The CDR3 DNA is TGCGCCAGCAAAGTACACCCGGGAGTAGCGGGAGAGCAGTTCTTC. Amino acid sequence: CASKVHPGVAGEQFF.

This clonotype showed up many times. The chain recombines TRBV5-5 with TRBJ1-4, with 9 nucleotides matching TRBD1. The germline V gene encodes CDR1 SGHKS and CDR2 YYEKEE (reference sequence). The CDR3 is 15 residues long. V lost 3 bases, J lost 5 bases, and 5 bases stayed unmatched. The CDR3 nucleotides read TGTGCCAGCAGCTGGGTGGGGACAGGGAATGAAAAACTGTTTTTT. Its translation: CASSWVGTGNEKLFF.